This T cell receptor beta chain was documented in a study of radiation and T cells in renal cell carcinoma. This CDR3 spans 15 amino acids. The junction had 5 bases not matched to a gene; V was cut back by 4 bases and J by 0 bases. CDR1 and CDR2 from the germline V gene are LNHDA and SQIVND (reference sequence). A word on this clone: As yet, its antigen is unknown.

Time point in this sample: blood 4 weeks post-SBRT, at nephrectomy. This sample's treatment: 15 Gy SBRT to primary tumor, nephrectomy 4 weeks later. The patient's renal cell carcinoma had clear cell pathology. Profiling relied on immunoSEQ multiplex PCR, and the TCRdb table lists in-frame clones only, not all of them. The repertoire holds about 90,000 clones, with around four fifths as singletons. Study-wide results and limits: No pretreatment tumor biopsies were available for baseline clonotypes.

This TCR was recovered from a man in his fifties or sixties with renal cell carcinoma. The specimen was blood, collected from a patient whose treatment included radiotherapy and nephrectomy. The rearrangement joins TRBV19 to TRBJ2-7; 8 positions match TRBD2. CDR3 amino acids: CASSNIAGSSYEQYF. CDR3 nucleotides: TGTGCCAGTAGTAATATAGCGGGGAGCTCCTACGAGCAGTACTTC.